The 19 T cell receptor beta chains listed next were all sequenced from one sample in a study of regulatory T cells in long-lasting Graves disease. Stated time point: newly diagnosed GD, antithyroid drugs for less than 3 months. RNA isolated from PBMCs was used to make the TCR library. TCR beta libraries were built with iRepertoire HTBI primers and Arm-PCR of CDR3 regions. Each CDR3 protein is one row after TCRdb ran MiXCR on the multiplex PCR reads. The sample consists of approximately 360,000 distinct CDR3 sequences, approximately 12% of them appearing once. The sample was also linked to a second study, of T cells in Graves' hyperthyroidism and ophthalmopathy.

This specimen consisted of peripheral blood mononuclear cells (PBMCs), obtained at new diagnosis, from a patient treated with antithyroid drugs. The receptors were sampled from a woman younger than 35 with Graves disease.

This rearrangement joins TRBV19 to TRBJ1-1; 8 nucleotides align to TRBD1. V gave up 5 bases and J gave up 0 bases; unmatched junction bases: 2. Germline CDR1 and CDR2: LNHDA and SQIVND (reference sequence). The CDR3 runs 14 residues. This chain's CDR3 is CASSWDRLNTEAFF. For the CDR3, the DNA is TGTGCCAGTAGTTGGGACAGGCTGAACACTGAAGCTTTCTTT.

A few counts support this clonotype. The chain combines TRBV5-1 with TRBJ1-4, with D unresolved. V lost 3 bases to trimming and J lost 0 bases, with 12 bases between them. Germline CDR1 and CDR2: SGHRS and YFSETQ. The CDR3 is 16 residues long. CDR3 coding DNA: TGCGCCAGCAGCTACCTAACATCTACAACTAATGAAAAACTGTTTTTT. This gives the protein CASSYLTSTTNEKLFF.

This clonotype has a count of ten or more. CDR3 amino acids: CAWSSDNGDGYTF. The CDR3 DNA reads TGTGCCTGGAGTTCGGACAATGGGGATGGCTACACCTTC. The gene calls are TRBV30 and TRBJ1-2, with TRBD1 as a possible D gene (5 bases). V lost 2 bases and J lost 6, with 13 bases in between. This CDR3 contains 13 residues. The germline CDR1 and CDR2 sequences are GTSNPN and SVGIG (reference sequence).

This clonotype was detected many times. The rearrangement links TRBV11-2 to TRBJ2-1; TRBD2 agrees at 9 bases. CDR1 SGHAT and CDR2 FQNNGV come from the germline V gene. V dropped 1 base and J dropped 7; count of bases not matched to a gene: 8. The CDR3 length is 16 residues. Written as DNA, the CDR3 is TGTGCCAGCAGCTTAGTTGGCGGGAGGGCCGGGAATGAGCAGTTCTTC. It codes for CASSLVGGRAGNEQFF. Supplemented by reference TRBV11-2 and TRBJ2-1, the full variable domain reads EAGVAQSPRYKIIEKRQSVAFWCNPISGHATLYWYQQILGQGPKLLIQFQNNGVVDDSQLPKDRFSAERLKGVDSTLKIQPAKLEDSAVYLCASSLVGGRAGNEQFFGPGTRLTVL.

A note on this clonotype: No conserved phenylalanine or tryptophan ends this CDR3, so it is likely a read error. This chain connects TRBV11-2 to TRBJ1-6; D is undetermined. CDR3 size: 14 residues. CDR1 SGHAT and CDR2 FQNNGV come from the germline V gene. Trimming removed 1 base at V and 6 bases at J, with 7 bases between. In nucleotides, the CDR3 is TGTGCCAGCAGCTTAGTACAGTTTAATTCACCCCTCCACCTT. Translating gives CASSLVQFNSPLHL.

This clonotype occurred many times. V is TRBV7-9 and J is TRBJ1-1; TRBD1 might be the D (5 bases). CDR1 is SEHNR, CDR2 FQNEAQ, per germline (reference sequence). Trimming took 5 bases from V and 0 from J, leaving 19 bases between them. The CDR3 length is 17 residues. The CDR3 here is CASSNEAGLSMNTEAFF. The DNA of the CDR3 is TGTGCCAGCAGCAATGAAGCGGGGCTGAGCATGAACACTGAAGCTTTCTTT.

In this sample, this clonotype turned up a few times. The chain joins TRBV6-5 to TRBJ1-1; D gene ambiguous. This CDR3 comprises 12 residues. Between the trimmed V and J ends, which lost 0 bases and 7 bases, there was a span of 6 bases. Germline-derived CDR1 and CDR2 are MNHEY and SVGAGI. The CDR3 spells CASSYSNREAFF. The CDR3 DNA is TGTGCCAGCAGTTACTCGAATCGTGAAGCTTTCTTT.

There are many counts of this clonotype. In DNA form, the CDR3 reads TGTGCCAGCAGCCCCCGGGGGGTGGGCGGAGAAAAACTGTTTTTT. This encodes CASSPRGVGGEKLFF. The V call is TRBV7-2, the J call TRBJ1-4; D perhaps matches TRBD1 (5 bases). The CDR3 has 15 amino acids. Germline values: CDR1 SGHTA, CDR2 FQGNSA. With 5 bases removed from V and 8 bases from J, the gap between germline ends came to 18 bases.

This clonotype was seen ten or more times. This rearrangement joins TRBV28 to TRBJ2-2, with 9 bases fitting TRBD2. The length of the CDR3 is 17 residues. Germline assignment: CDR1 MDHEN and CDR2 SYDVKM. V shed 5 bases, J shed 3 bases, and the junction held 10 bases outside the gene matches. In nucleotides, the CDR3 is TGTGCCAGCAGTCGACCCGGGGCTAGCGGGGACACCGGGGAGCTGTTTTTT. Translating gives CASSRPGASGDTGELFF. Full variable domain (rest looked up from reference TRBV28 and TRBJ2-2): DVKVTQSSRYLVKRTGEKVFLECVQDMDHENMFWYRQDPGLGLRLIYFSYDVKMKEKGDIPEGYSVSREKKERFSLILESASTNQTSMYLCASSRPGASGDTGELFFGEGSRLTVL.

This clonotype showed up many times. This chain connects TRBV20-1 to TRBJ1-1, with unresolved D. The CDR3 spans 14 residues. Trimming took 1 base from V and 5 from J, leaving 14 bases between them. Germline lookup yields CDR1 DFQATT and CDR2 SNEGSKA (reference sequence). The CDR3 loop reads CSARVRGSVTEAFF. The CDR3 DNA sequence: TGCAGTGCTAGAGTTCGGGGATCGGTGACTGAAGCTTTCTTT.

The table lists this clonotype with many counts. The chain employs TRBV7-2 and TRBJ2-7; D might be TRBD1 or TRBD2, each matching 6 bases. Germline CDR1 reads SGHTA; CDR2 reads FQGNSA. The V end lost 7 bases, the J end lost 6 bases, and 16 bases lay between the germline ends. The CDR3 loop spans 13 amino acids. Written as DNA, the CDR3 is TGTGCCAGCACCCTCACGGGGGCAGCCGAGCAGTACTTC. Translated: CASTLTGAAEQYF.

This clonotype came up a few times. The chain couples TRBV13 to TRBJ2-1, with D perhaps given as TRBD1 or TRBD2 (5 bases each). V lost 5 bases, J lost 4 bases, and 15 bases lay in between. CDR3 size: 15 residues. Per germline, CDR1 PRHDT and CDR2 FYEKMQ (reference sequence). CDR3 nucleotide sequence: TGTGCCAGCAGCCATGGACTGGGGCATTACAATGAGCAGTTCTTC. It yields the protein CASSHGLGHYNEQFF. The full variable domain, rest sourced from reference TRBV13 and TRBJ2-1, is AAGVIQSPRHLIKEKRETATLKCYPIPRHDTVYWYQQGPGQDPQFLISFYEKMQSDKGSIPDRFSAQQFSDYHSELNMSSLELGDSALYFCASSHGLGHYNEQFFGPGTRLTVL.

This clonotype was picked up many times. This chain connects TRBV2 to TRBJ1-5, with D unclear. Trimming took 3 bases from V and 0 from J, leaving 3 bases between them. The V gene's germline CDR1 is SNHLY and CDR2 FYNNEI. The length of the CDR3 is 13 residues. CDR3 DNA: TGTGCCAGCAGTGACGATAGCAATCAGCCCCAGCATTTT. Translation: CASSDDSNQPQHF.

There are many counts of this clonotype. This chain connects TRBV24-1 to TRBJ2-5, with a weak D call TRBD2 (6 bases). V was trimmed by 3 bases and J by 4 bases, leaving 20 bases between them. In germline, CDR1 is KGHDR, CDR2 SFDVKD. The CDR3 is 17 amino acids. CDR3 protein: CATSDPPSNGAGETQYF. The CDR3 DNA sequence: TGTGCCACCAGTGATCCCCCTAGTAATGGAGCGGGAGAGACCCAGTACTTC.

This clonotype was observed many times. This chain links TRBV7-6 with TRBJ2-1, with D uncertain. The CDR3 is made up of 13 amino acids. Trimming removed 5 bases from V and 9 bases from J, with 14 bases in between. Germline V gene lookup returns CDR1 SGHVS and CDR2 FNYEAQ. The CDR3 reads CASSRVGKGEQFF. CDR3 DNA: TGTGCCAGCAGCCGTGTAGGGAAGGGTGAGCAGTTCTTC.

This clonotype was seen repeatedly, ten times or more. J is TRBJ2-2 and V is TRBV12-3 or TRBV12-4; TRBD2 matches 8 bases. The CDR3 covers 15 residues. Trimming cost V 6 bases and J 4 bases; bases outside gene matches: 7. This CDR3 is CASSRLGRATGELFF. CDR3 DNA sequence: TGTGCCAGCAGCCGACTCGGGAGGGCCACCGGGGAGCTGTTTTTT.

The chain joins TRBV3-1 to TRBJ2-2; D call uncertain. This CDR3 spans 15 amino acids. Trimming shortened V by 0 bases and J by 6 bases, and 11 bases separated the two germline ends. Germline CDR1 reads LGHDT; CDR2 reads YNNKEL (reference sequence). The CDR3: CASSQDHGRSGELFF. Written as DNA, the CDR3 is TGTGCCAGCAGCCAAGATCACGGGCGGTCCGGGGAGCTGTTTTTT.

This clonotype was picked up many times. The chain carries TRBV6-2 or TRBV6-3 and TRBJ1-2, with TRBD1 matching over 7 bases. The length of the CDR3 is 16 residues. Germline CDR1 and CDR2: MNHEY and SVGEGT. Trimming at V came to 5 bases and at J to 5 bases, leaving 14 bases not matched to a gene. CDR3 sequence (DNA): TGTGCCAGCAGTCGATCCAATTCCGGGACAGTGTATGGCTACACCTTC. Its translation is CASSRSNSGTVYGYTF.

The chain carries TRBV20-1 and TRBJ2-7, with TRBD2 identical over 8 bases. Germline CDR1 and CDR2: DFQATT and SNEGSKA (reference sequence). J lost 5 bases, V lost 0 bases, and 15 bases had no gene match. The CDR3 has 17 residues. As DNA, the CDR3 is TGCAGTGCTAGAGATCCAAGGGAGACGGGAGGGCCGAACGAGCAGTACTTC. Amino acid sequence: CSARDPRETGGPNEQYF.